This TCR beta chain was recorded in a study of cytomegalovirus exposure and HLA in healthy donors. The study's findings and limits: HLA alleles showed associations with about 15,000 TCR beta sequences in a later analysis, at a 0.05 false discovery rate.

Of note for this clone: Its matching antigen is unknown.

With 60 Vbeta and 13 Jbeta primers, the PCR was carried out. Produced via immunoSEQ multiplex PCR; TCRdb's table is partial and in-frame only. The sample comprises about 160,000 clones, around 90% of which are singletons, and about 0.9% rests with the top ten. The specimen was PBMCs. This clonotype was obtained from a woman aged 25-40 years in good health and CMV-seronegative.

The CDR3 spells CASSSVSGRALGETQYF. The CDR3 DNA reads TGTGCCAGCAGTTCGGTTAGCGGGAGGGCTTTGGGGGAGACCCAGTACTTC. The chain couples TRBV28 to TRBJ2-5; 11 nucleotides line up with TRBD2. This CDR3 contains 17 residues. Germline V gene lookup returns CDR1 MDHEN and CDR2 SYDVKM. Losses at the gene ends were 4 bases for V and 5 bases for J; bases not matched to a gene: 12.